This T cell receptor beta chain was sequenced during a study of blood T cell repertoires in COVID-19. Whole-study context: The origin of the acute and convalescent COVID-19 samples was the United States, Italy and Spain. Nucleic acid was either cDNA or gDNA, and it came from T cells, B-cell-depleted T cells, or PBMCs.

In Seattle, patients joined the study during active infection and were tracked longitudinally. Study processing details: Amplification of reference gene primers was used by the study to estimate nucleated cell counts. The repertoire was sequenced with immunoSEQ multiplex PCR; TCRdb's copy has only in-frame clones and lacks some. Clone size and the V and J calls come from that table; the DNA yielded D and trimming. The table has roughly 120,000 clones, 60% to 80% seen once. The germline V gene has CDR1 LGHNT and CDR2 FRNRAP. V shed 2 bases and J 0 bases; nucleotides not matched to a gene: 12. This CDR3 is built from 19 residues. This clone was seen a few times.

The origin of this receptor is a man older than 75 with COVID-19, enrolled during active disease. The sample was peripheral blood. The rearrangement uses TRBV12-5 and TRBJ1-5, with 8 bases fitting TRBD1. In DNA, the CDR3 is TGTGCTAGTGGTTTGCCTTGGACAGGGCCTCCCTATAGCAATCAGCCCCAGCATTTT. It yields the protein CASGLPWTGPPYSNQPQHF. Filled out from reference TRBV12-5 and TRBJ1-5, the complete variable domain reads DARVTQTPRHKVTEMGQEVTMRCQPILGHNTVFWYRQTMMQGLELLAYFRNRAPLDDSGMPKDRFSAEMPDATLATLKIQPSEPRDSAVYFCASGLPWTGPPYSNQPQHFGDGTRLSIL.